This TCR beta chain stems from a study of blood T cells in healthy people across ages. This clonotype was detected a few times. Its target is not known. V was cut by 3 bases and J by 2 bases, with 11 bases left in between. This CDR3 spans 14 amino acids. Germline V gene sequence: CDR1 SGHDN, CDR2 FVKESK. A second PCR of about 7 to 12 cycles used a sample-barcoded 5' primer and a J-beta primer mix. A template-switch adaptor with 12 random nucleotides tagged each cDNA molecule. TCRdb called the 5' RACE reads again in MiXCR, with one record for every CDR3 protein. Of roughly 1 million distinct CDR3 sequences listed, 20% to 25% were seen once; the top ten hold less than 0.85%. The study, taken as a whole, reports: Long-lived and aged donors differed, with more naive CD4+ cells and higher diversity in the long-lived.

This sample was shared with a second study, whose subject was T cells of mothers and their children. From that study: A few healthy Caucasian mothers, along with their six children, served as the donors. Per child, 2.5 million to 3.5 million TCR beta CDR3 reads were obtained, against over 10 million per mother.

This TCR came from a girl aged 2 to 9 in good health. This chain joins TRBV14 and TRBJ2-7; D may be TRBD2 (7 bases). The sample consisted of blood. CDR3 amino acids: CASSHWEGAYEQYF. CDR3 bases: TGTGCCAGCAGCCATTGGGAGGGGGCCTACGAGCAGTACTTC.